The 26 T cell receptor beta chains in this list originate from one sample, sequenced in a study of blood T cells in healthy people across ages. A second about 6 to 11 cycle PCR used barcoded and J-beta primers. TCRdb analysed the 5' RACE reads with MiXCR anew, one entry per CDR3 protein. There are hundreds of thousands of distinct CDR3 sequences in the sample; around 41% occur only once, and approximately 31% lies in the top ten. The sample taken for sequencing was blood. The receptor set was obtained from an older man in good health.

This clonotype was picked up a small number of times. This rearrangement joins TRBV4-1 to TRBJ2-2; 9 bases are shared with TRBD1. Germline loops: CDR1 MGHRA, CDR2 YSYEKL. This CDR3 has 16 amino acids. V trimming: 4 bases; J trimming: 0 bases; junction bases outside the gene matches: 3. The CDR3 DNA follows: TGCGCCAGCAGCCCACAGGGGGCATCGAACACCGGGGAGCTGTTTTTT. This sequence encodes CASSPQGASNTGELFF.

This clonotype occurred a few times. The rearrangement links TRBV29-1 to TRBJ2-5; TRBD2 matches at 7 bases. The CDR3 loop spans 13 amino acids. Germline V gene sequence: CDR1 SQVTM, CDR2 ANQGSEA. The junction had 2 bases not matched to a gene; V was cut back by 0 bases and J by 4 bases. CDR3 coding DNA: TGCAGCGTTGAAGAACTAGCGATAGAGACCCAGTACTTC. As protein: CSVEELAIETQYF.

This clonotype was picked up one time. The rearrangement links TRBV7-8 to TRBJ1-5; no reliable D call. The V end lost 5 bases, the J end lost 6 bases, and 20 bases lay between the germline ends. The CDR3 is 16 amino acids. Per the germline V gene, CDR1 is SGHVS and CDR2 is FQNEAQ. The CDR3 bases are TGTGCCAGCAGCCTCCCTGGGGTCGAGGGAGGTCAGCCCCAGCATTTT. The encoded protein is CASSLPGVEGGQPQHF.

The chain carries TRBV6-5 and TRBJ1-5; D not resolved. The CDR3 loop spans 13 amino acids. Germline values: CDR1 MNHEY, CDR2 SVGAGI. V gave up 2 bases and J gave up 6 bases, with 8 bases separating them. The CDR3 DNA sequence: TGTGCCAGCAGTTACGAGGGAAGTCAGCCCCAGCATTTT. Its protein is CASSYEGSQPQHF.

This chain joins TRBV7-2 and TRBJ1-5, with D hard to call. Germline V gene data show CDR1 as SGHTA and CDR2 as FQGNSA. Trimming stripped 6 bases from V and 0 bases from J, with 9 bases between. The CDR3 is 14 amino acids. CDR3 sequence: CASRPVDSNQPQHF. The CDR3 bases are TGTGCCAGCAGACCCGTGGATAGCAATCAGCCCCAGCATTTT.

With respect to this clonotype: This may come from a read error, since a much larger clone is one base off. The CDR3 region is CASNLRTGGHNGQFF. The CDR3, as DNA: TGTGCCAGCAACTTACGAACCGGGGGTCACAATGGGCAGTTCTTC. The chain recombines TRBV27 with TRBJ2-1, with a tentative D call TRBD2 (6 bases). This CDR3 is 15 amino acids long. In germline, CDR1 is MNHEY, CDR2 SMNVEV (reference sequence).

This clonotype was picked up a small number of times. The gene calls are TRBV6-5 and TRBJ2-5, with D tentatively TRBD2 (6 bases). The J call may be in error: the DNA end matches TRBJ2-7 better. The CDR3 covers 13 residues. The V gene's germline CDR1 is MNHEY and CDR2 SVGAGI. Here the CDR3 reads CASSYVQGGEQYF. The DNA for the CDR3 is TGTGCCAGCAGTTACGTCCAGGGAGGCGAGCAGTACTTC.

This chain links TRBV20-1 with TRBJ1-1; a possible D gene is TRBD1 (5 bases). Looked up from germline, CDR1 is DFQATT and CDR2 is SNEGSKA (reference sequence). Between the trimmed V and J ends, which lost 1 base and 7 bases, there was a span of 25 bases. This CDR3 has 17 amino acids. The CDR3 coding sequence is TGCAGTGCTAGAGTGCCCAGATTAGCCTCGGGGGACGGTGAAGCTTTCTTT. The encoded protein is CSARVPRLASGDGEAFF.

The CDR3 nucleotides are TGTGCCAGCAGCTACCCGACACACGCGTCCTACGAGCAGTACTTC. Translation gives CASSYPTHASYEQYF. This chain uses TRBV5-6 with TRBJ2-4; no reliable D call. The J call is uncertain, as TRBJ2-7 better fits the DNA end. Germline V gene data show CDR1 as SGHDT and CDR2 as YYEEEE. This CDR3 spans 15 amino acids.

The V gene is TRBV20-1, the J gene TRBJ1-1; D gene uncertain. The germline V gene encodes CDR1 DFQATT and CDR2 SNEGSKA (reference sequence). This CDR3 is built from 15 residues. V dropped 0 bases and J dropped 4 bases, with 15 bases sitting between them. CDR3 region: CSARDFRADGTEAFF. The CDR3 coding sequence is TGCAGTGCTAGAGATTTTAGGGCCGACGGCACTGAAGCTTTCTTT.

The V and J genes are TRBV5-6 and TRBJ1-1; D call uncertain. Per germline, CDR1 SGHDT and CDR2 YYEEEE. This CDR3 spans 14 amino acids. V was cut by 1 base and J by 0 bases, with 7 bases left in between. The DNA of the CDR3 is TGTGCCAGCAGCTTGAATATGTTGAACACTGAAGCTTTCTTT. It codes for CASSLNMLNTEAFF.

The gene calls are TRBV4-2 and TRBJ1-2; D is ambiguous. There are 16 residues in the CDR3. Germline values: CDR1 LGHNA, CDR2 YNFKEQ. Trimming removed 1 base from V and 0 bases from J, with 12 bases in between. DNA of the CDR3: TGTGCCAGCAGCCAAGGAGTTGGATCGGCTAACTATGGCTACACCTTC. It codes for CASSQGVGSANYGYTF.

The V and J genes are TRBV4-3 and TRBJ1-3; maybe TRBD1 (5 bases). The V end lost 4 bases, the J end lost 2 bases, and 9 bases lay between the germline ends. Germline values: CDR1 LGHNA, CDR2 YSLEER. The CDR3 has 14 amino acids. CDR3 residues: CASSPQETGNTIYF. DNA of the CDR3: TGCGCCAGCAGCCCACAGGAGACTGGAAACACCATATATTTT.

The V and J genes are TRBV7-2 and TRBJ2-7; TRBD1 aligns across 10 bases. Trimming at V came to 2 bases and at J to 6 bases, leaving 4 bases not matched to a gene. CDR3 size: 14 residues. From germline, CDR1 is SGHTA and CDR2 FQGNSA. Here the CDR3 reads CASSLYGTGAEQYF. The CDR3 DNA reads TGTGCCAGCAGCTTATACGGGACAGGGGCCGAGCAGTACTTC. Variable domain in full (rest from reference TRBV7-2 and TRBJ2-7): GAGVSQSPSNKVTEKGKDVELRCDPISGHTALYWYRQSLGQGLEFLIYFQGNSAPDKSGLPSDRFSAERTGGSVSTLTIQRTQQEDSAVYLCASSLYGTGAEQYFGPGTRLTVT.

The V call is TRBV7-2, the J call TRBJ1-3, with 8 bases fitting TRBD1. The J segment lost 0 bases and the V segment lost 5 bases, leaving 3 bases of the junction unmatched. The CDR3 runs 15 residues. CDR1 and CDR2 from the germline V gene are SGHTA and FQGNSA. This CDR3 is CASSRQGASGNTIYF. Here the CDR3 DNA reads TGTGCCAGCAGCCGTCAGGGGGCCTCTGGAAACACCATATATTTT.

The chain has TRBV6-2 or TRBV6-3 and TRBJ1-1; 7 nucleotides line up with TRBD1. This CDR3 region has 12 residues. The germline gives CDR1 MNHEY, CDR2 SVGEGT. V shed 5 bases, J shed 7 bases, and the junction held 4 bases outside the gene matches. The CDR3 sequence: CASSQGTDEAFF. As DNA, the CDR3 is TGTGCCAGCAGTCAAGGGACAGATGAAGCTTTCTTT.

This clonotype has ten or more counts. The chain combines TRBV7-6 with TRBJ2-7; weak D call: TRBD2 (6 bases). The V gene lost 5 bases and the J gene lost 0 bases, with 14 bases spanning the gap. Germline CDR1 and CDR2: SGHVS and FNYEAQ. This CDR3 has 15 residues. In DNA, the CDR3 is TGTGCCAGCAGCCCGGGGGTAACTGCCTCCTACGAGCAGTACTTC. As protein: CASSPGVTASYEQYF.

The chain joins TRBV5-5 to TRBJ2-5, with 8 bases lining up with TRBD1. CDR1 is SGHKS and CDR2 is YYEKEE in the germline V gene (reference sequence). J lost 2 bases, V lost 7 bases, and 7 bases had no gene match. The CDR3 loop spans 14 amino acids. CDR3 sequence (DNA): TGTGCCAGCCTGACAGGGGTGATACAAGAGACCCAGTACTTC. The encoded protein is CASLTGVIQETQYF.

This clonotype appeared many times. The rearrangement uses TRBV27 and TRBJ1-2, with 8 bases aligning to TRBD1. The CDR3 has 13 amino acids. The junction had 4 bases not matched to a gene; V was cut back by 7 bases and J by 3 bases. The V gene's germline CDR1 is MNHEY and CDR2 SMNVEV (reference sequence). The CDR3 region is CASTPGGHYGYTF. As DNA, the CDR3 is TGTGCCAGCACCCCAGGGGGCCACTATGGCTACACCTTC.

The genes are TRBV20-1 and TRBJ2-1; the D gene is possibly TRBD1 (5 bases). Per the germline V gene, CDR1 is DFQATT and CDR2 is SNEGSKA (reference sequence). V was pared by 2 bases and J by 1 base, with 15 bases between. The CDR3 is 16 residues long. The CDR3 DNA sequence: TGCAGTGCTAGACAGGGTATAGGGTCTTCCTACAATGAGCAGTTCTTC. Protein sequence: CSARQGIGSSYNEQFF.

The chain links TRBV11-2 to TRBJ2-2; D gene unclear. The CDR3 covers 13 residues. Germline V gene sequence: CDR1 SGHAT, CDR2 FQNNGV. With 5 bases removed from V and 7 bases from J, the gap between germline ends came to 11 bases. DNA for the CDR3: TGTGCCAGCAGCGCCAGGTTGGGCGGGGAGCTGTTTTTT. Amino acid sequence: CASSARLGGELFF.

The rearrangement uses TRBV24-1 and TRBJ2-1; 11 nucleotides line up with TRBD2. J lost 6 bases, V lost 3 bases, and 6 bases had no gene match. CDR1 is KGHDR, CDR2 SFDVKD, per germline. The CDR3 covers 16 residues. CDR3 loop: CATSDNIAGGGNEQFF. For the CDR3, the DNA is TGTGCCACCAGTGATAACATAGCGGGAGGGGGCAATGAGCAGTTCTTC.

This clonotype was picked up a small number of times. This chain joins TRBV12-3 or TRBV12-4 and TRBJ2-3; 7 bases fit TRBD2. The CDR3 extends over 15 amino acids. Trimming removed 1 base from V and 2 bases from J; junction bases left unmatched: 3. The CDR3, as DNA: TGTGCCAGCAGTTTAGACGGGGGGAACACAGATACGCAGTATTTT. Protein sequence: CASSLDGGNTDTQYF.

On this clonotype: Since no conserved phenylalanine or tryptophan closes the CDR3, a read error is the likely cause. The chain employs TRBV7-2 and TRBJ2-1; TRBD1 is a possible D gene (6 bases). The ends were cut back, 3 bases at V and 1 base at J, with 10 bases in the middle. This CDR3 is built from 15 residues. The germline gives CDR1 SGHTA, CDR2 FQGNSA. Here the CDR3 DNA reads TGTGCCAGCAGCTTCGACAGGTCATCCTACAATGAGCAGTTCTAC. Amino acid sequence: CASSFDRSSYNEQFY.

The CDR3 here is CSARIVQGAPGVNSPLHF. As DNA, the CDR3 is TGCAGTGCTAGGATCGTCCAGGGGGCCCCCGGAGTGAATTCACCCCTCCACTTT. The rearrangement uses TRBV20-1 and TRBJ1-6; 8 positions match TRBD1. CDR1 and CDR2 from the germline V gene are DFQATT and SNEGSKA (reference sequence). V trimming: 3 bases; J trimming: 7 bases; junction bases outside the gene matches: 17. CDR3 length equals 18 residues.

This chain connects TRBV20-1 to TRBJ1-6; tentatively, D is TRBD1 (6 bases). The CDR3 has 13 amino acids. Germline V gene data show CDR1 as DFQATT and CDR2 as SNEGSKA (reference sequence). The germline V and J ends were trimmed by 5 bases and 6 bases, with 11 bases remaining between them. DNA for the CDR3: TGCAGTGCTGGAGGGGGGATTAATTCACCCCTCCACTTT. Protein: CSAGGGINSPLHF.